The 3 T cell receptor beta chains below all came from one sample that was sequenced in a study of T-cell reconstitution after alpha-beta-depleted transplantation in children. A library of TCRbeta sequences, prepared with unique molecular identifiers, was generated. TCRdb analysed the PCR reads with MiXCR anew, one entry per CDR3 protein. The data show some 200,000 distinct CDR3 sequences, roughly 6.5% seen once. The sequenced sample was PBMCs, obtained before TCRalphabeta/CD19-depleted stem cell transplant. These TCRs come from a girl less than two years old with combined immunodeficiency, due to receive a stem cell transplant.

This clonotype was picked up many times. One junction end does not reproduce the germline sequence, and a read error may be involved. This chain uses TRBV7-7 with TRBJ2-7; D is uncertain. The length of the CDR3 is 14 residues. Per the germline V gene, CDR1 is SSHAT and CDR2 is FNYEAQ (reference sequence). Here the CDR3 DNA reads TGTGCTAGCAGCCCAGGACCAGAATCCTACGAGCAGTACTTC. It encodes CASSPGPESYEQYF.

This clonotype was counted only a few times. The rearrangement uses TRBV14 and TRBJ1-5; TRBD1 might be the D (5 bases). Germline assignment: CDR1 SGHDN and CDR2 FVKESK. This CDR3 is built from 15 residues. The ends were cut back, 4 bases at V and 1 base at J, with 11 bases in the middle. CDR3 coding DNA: TGTGCCAGCAGCCCGGGGGGAACAAGCAATCAGCCCCAGCATTTT. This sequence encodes CASSPGGTSNQPQHF.

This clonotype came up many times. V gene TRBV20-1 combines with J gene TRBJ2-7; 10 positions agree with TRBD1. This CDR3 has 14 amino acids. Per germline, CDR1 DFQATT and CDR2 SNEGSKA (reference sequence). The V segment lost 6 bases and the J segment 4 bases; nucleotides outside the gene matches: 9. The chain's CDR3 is CSAPEDRGGYEQYF. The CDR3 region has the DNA TGCAGTGCCCCCGAGGACAGGGGGGGATACGAGCAGTACTTC.